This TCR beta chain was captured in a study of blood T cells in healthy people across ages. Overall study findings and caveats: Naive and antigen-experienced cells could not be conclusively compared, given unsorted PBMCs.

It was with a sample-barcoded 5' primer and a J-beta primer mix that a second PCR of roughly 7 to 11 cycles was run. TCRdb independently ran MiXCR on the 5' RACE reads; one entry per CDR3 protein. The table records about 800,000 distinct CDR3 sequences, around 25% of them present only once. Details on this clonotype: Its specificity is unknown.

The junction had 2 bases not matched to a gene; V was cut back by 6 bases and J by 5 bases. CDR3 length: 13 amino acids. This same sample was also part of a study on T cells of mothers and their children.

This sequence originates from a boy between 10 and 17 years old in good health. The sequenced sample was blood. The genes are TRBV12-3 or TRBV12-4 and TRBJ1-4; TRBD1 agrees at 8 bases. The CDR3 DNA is TGTGCCAGCAGAAACAGGGGGAATGAAAAACTGTTTTTT. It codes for CASRNRGNEKLFF.